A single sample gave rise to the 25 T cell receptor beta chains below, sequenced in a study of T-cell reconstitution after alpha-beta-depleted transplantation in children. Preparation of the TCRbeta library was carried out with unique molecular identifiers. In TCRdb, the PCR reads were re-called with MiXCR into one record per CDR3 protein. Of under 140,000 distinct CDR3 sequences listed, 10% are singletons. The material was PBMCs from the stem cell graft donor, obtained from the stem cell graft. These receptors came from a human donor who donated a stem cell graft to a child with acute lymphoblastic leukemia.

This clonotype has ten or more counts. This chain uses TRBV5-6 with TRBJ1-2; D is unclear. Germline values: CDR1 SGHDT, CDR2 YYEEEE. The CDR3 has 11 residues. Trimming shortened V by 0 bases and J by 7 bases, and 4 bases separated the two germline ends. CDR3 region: CASSLGFGYTF. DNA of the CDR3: TGTGCCAGCAGCTTGGGCTTTGGCTACACCTTC.

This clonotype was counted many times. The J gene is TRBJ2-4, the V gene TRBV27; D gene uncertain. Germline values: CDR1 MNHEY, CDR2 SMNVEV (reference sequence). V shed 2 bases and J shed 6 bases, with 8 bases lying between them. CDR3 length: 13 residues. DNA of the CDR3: TGTGCCAGCAGTTTAACATGGAGAAACATTCAGTACTTC. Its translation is CASSLTWRNIQYF.

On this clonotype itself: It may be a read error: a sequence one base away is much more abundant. The CDR3 reads CSAREGTPPWEQQYF. CDR3 nucleotide sequence: TGCAGTGCTAGGGAGGGGACACCGCCTTGGGAACAGCAGTACTTC. This chain connects TRBV20-1 to TRBJ2-7; perhaps D is TRBD1 or TRBD2 (6 bases each). With 3 bases removed from V and 8 bases from J, the gap between germline ends came to 23 bases. Germline V lookup: CDR1 DFQATT, CDR2 SNEGSKA (reference sequence). The CDR3 loop spans 15 amino acids.

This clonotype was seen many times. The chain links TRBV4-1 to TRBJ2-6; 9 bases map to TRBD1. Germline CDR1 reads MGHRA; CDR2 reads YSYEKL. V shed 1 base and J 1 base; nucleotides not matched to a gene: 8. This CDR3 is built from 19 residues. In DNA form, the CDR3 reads TGCGCCAGCAGCCAAGTCACAGGGGGCGCAGTGTCTGGGGCCAACGTCCTGACTTTC. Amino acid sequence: CASSQVTGGAVSGANVLTF.

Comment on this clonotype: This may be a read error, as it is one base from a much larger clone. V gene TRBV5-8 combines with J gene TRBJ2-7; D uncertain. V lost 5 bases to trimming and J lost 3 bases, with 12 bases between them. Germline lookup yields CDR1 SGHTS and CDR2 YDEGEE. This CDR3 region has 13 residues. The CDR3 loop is CASRSRHSYEQYF. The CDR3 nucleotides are TGTGCCAGCAGATCCCGTCACAGCTACGAGCAGTACTTC.

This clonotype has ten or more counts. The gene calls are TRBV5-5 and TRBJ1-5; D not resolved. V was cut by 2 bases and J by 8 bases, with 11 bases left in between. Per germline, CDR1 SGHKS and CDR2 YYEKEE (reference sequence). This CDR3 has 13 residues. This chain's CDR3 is CASSLLLQKPQHF. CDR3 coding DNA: TGTGCCAGCAGCTTACTACTACAGAAGCCCCAGCATTTT.

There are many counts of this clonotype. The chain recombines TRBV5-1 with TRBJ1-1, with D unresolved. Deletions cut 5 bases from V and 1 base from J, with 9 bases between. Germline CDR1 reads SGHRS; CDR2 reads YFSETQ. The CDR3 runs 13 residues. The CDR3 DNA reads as TGCGCCAGCAGTCAGGAGTCGAACACTGAAGCTTTCTTT. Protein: CASSQESNTEAFF.

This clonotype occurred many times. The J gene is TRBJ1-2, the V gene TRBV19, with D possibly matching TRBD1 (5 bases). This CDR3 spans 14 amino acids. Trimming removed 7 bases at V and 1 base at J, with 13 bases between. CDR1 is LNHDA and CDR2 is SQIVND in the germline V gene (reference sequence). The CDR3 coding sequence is TGTGCCAGTACCACCGAGGGGAGTAACTATGGCTACACCTTC. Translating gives CASTTEGSNYGYTF.

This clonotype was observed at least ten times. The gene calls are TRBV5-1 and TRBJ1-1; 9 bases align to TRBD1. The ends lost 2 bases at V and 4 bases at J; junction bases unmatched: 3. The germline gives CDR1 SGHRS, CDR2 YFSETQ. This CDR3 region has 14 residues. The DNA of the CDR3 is TGCGCCAGCAGCTTTTCGACAGGGGGCACTGAAGCTTTCTTT. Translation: CASSFSTGGTEAFF.

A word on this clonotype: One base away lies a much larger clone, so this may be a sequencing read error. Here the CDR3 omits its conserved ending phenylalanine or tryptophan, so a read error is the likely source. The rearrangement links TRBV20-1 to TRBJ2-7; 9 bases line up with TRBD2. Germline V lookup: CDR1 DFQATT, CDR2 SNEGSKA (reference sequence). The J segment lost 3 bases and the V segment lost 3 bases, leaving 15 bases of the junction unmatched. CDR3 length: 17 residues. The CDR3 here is CSARDSVGLAGNYEQYS. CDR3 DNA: TGCAGTGCTAGGGATTCGGTAGGCCTAGCGGGAAACTACGAGCAGTACTCC.

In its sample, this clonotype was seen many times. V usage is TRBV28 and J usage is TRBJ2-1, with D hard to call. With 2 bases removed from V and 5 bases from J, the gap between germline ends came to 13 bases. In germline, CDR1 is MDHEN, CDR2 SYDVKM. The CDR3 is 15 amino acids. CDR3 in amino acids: CASSLRRHQNNEQFF. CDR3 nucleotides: TGTGCCAGCAGTTTAAGAAGACATCAGAACAATGAGCAGTTCTTC.

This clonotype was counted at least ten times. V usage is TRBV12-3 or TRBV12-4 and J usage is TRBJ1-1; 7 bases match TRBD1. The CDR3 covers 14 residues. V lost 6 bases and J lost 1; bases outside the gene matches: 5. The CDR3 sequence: CASSLTGRNTEAFF. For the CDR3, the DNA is TGTGCCAGCAGCCTGACAGGGAGGAACACTGAAGCTTTCTTT.

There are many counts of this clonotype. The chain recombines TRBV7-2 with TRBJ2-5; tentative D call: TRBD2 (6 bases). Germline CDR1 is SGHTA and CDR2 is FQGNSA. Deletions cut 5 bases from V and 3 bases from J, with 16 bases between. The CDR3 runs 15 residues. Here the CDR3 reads CASSRVSTSKETQYF. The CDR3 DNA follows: TGTGCCAGCAGCCGTGTGTCGACTAGTAAAGAGACCCAGTACTTC.

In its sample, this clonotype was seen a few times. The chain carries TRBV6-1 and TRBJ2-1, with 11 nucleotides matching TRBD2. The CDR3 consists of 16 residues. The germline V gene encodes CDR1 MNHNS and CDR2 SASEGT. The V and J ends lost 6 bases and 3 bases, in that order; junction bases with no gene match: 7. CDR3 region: CASRSSGGTLYNEQFF. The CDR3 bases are TGTGCCAGCAGGTCTAGCGGGGGGACCCTCTACAATGAGCAGTTCTTC.

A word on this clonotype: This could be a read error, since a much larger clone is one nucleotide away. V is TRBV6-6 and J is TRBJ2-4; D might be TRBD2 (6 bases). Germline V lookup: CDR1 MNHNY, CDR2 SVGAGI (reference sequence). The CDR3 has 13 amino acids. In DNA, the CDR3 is TGTGCCTGCTTAGCGGTAGCCAAAAACAGTCAGTACTTC. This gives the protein CACLAVAKNSQYF.

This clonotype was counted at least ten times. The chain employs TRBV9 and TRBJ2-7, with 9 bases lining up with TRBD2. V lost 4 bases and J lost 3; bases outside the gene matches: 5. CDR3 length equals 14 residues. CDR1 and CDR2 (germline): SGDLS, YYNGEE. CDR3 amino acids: CASSPRGGFYEQYF. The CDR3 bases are TGTGCCAGCAGCCCGCGGGGGGGATTCTACGAGCAGTACTTC.

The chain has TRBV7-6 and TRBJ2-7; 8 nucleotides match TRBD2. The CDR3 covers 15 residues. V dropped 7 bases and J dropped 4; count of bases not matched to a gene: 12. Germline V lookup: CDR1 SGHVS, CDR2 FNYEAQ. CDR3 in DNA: TGTGCCAGCAAAAAGCTGGCGGGGGGAAGTTACGAGCAGTACTTC. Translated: CASKKLAGGSYEQYF.

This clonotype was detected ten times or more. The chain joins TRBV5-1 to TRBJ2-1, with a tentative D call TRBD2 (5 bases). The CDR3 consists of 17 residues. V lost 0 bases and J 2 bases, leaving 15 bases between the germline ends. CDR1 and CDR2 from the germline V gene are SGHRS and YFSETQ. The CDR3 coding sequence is TGCGCCAGCAGCTTGGGTTATGTGGCGGGCCCCTACAATGAGCAGTTCTTC. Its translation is CASSLGYVAGPYNEQFF.

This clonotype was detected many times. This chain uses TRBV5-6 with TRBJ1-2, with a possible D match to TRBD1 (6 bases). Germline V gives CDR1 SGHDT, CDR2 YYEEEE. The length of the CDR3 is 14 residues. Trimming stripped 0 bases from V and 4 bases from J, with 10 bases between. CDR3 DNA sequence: TGTGCCAGCAGCTTGGGCAGGGGCCGCTATGGCTACACCTTC. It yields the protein CASSLGRGRYGYTF.

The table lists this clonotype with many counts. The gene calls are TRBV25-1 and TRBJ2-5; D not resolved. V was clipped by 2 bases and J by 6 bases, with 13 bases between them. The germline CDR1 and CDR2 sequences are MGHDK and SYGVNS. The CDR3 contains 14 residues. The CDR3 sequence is CASSEKPWEKTQYF. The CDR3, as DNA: TGTGCCAGCAGTGAAAAACCGTGGGAAAAGACCCAGTACTTC.

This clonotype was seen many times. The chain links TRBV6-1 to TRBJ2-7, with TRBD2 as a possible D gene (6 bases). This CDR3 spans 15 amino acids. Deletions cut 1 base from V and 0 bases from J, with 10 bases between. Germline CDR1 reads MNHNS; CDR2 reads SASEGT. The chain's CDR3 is CASSEELASSYEQYF. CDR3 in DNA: TGTGCCAGCAGTGAAGAGCTAGCGAGCTCCTACGAGCAGTACTTC.

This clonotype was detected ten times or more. CDR3: CASTGTSIEQFF. The CDR3 DNA is TGTGCCAGCACCGGGACTAGCATTGAGCAGTTCTTC. The chain uses TRBV11-2 and TRBJ2-1, with 9 bases lining up with TRBD2. The CDR3 is 12 residues long. The V and J ends lost 7 bases and 9 bases, in that order; junction bases with no gene match: 4. The germline gives CDR1 SGHAT, CDR2 FQNNGV.

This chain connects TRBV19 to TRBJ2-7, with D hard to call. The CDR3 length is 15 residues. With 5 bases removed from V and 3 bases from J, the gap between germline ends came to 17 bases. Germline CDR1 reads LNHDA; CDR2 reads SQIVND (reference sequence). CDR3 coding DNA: TGTGCCAGTAGTCCAAAAGGAACACCGGTCTACGAGCAGTACTTC. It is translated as CASSPKGTPVYEQYF.

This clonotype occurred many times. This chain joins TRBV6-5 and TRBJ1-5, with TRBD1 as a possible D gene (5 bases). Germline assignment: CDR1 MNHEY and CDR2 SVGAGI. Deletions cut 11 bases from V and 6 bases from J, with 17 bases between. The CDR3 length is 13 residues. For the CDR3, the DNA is TGTGCCGCCGCGACCGGGACCGCTCAGCCCCAGCATTTT. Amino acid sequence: CAAATGTAQPQHF.

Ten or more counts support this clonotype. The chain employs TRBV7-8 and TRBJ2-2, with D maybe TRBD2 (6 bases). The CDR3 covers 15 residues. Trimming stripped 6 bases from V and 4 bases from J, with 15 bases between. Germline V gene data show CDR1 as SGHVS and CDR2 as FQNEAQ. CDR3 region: CASSLWGEGTGELFF. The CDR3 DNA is TGTGCCAGCAGTCTGTGGGGGGAAGGCACCGGGGAGCTGTTTTTT.